The source of this T cell receptor (beta chain) is a study of CD8 T cells in ankylosing spondylitis. This clonotype occurred a few times. TCRdb called the 5' RACE reads again in MiXCR, with one record for every CDR3 protein. Among a few hundred thousand distinct CDR3 sequences listed, approximately 20% were seen once. Trimming at V came to 0 bases and at J to 3 bases, leaving 11 bases not matched to a gene. CDR1 and CDR2 (germline): DFQATT, SNEGSKA (reference sequence). This CDR3 is 17 amino acids long. The TCR comes from a male donor with ankylosing spondylitis or in good health (not recorded which). This chain uses TRBV20-1 with TRBJ2-1, with TRBD2 matching over 7 bases. Input material: blood, either unsorted or a sorted T cell fraction (not recorded which). The CDR3 region has the DNA TGCAGTGCTAGAGACACCGGGCTAGCGGAGATCTACAATGAGCAGTTCTTC. This sequence encodes CSARDTGLAEIYNEQFF.